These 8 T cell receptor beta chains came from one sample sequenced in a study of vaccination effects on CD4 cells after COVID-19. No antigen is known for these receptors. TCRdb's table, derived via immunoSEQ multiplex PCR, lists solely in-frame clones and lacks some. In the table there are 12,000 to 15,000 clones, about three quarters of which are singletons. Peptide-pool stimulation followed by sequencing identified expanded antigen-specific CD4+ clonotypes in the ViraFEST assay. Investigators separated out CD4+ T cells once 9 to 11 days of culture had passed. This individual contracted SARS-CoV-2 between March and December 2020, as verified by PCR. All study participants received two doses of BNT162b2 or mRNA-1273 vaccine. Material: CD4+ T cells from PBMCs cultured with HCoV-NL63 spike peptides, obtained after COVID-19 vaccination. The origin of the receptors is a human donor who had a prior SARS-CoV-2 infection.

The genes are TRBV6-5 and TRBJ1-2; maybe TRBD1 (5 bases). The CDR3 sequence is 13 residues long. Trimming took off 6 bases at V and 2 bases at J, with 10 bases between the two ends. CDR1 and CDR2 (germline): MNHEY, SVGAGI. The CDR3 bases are TGTGCCAGCAGGCCGGGGGACAACTATGGCTACACCTTC. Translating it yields CASRPGDNYGYTF.

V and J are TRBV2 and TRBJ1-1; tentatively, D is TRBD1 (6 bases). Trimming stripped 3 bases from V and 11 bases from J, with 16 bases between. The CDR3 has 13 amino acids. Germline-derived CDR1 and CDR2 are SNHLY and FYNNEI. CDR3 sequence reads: CASSDLGGSNAFF. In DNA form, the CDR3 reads TGTGCCAGCAGTGATTTGGGGGGCTCGAATGCTTTCTTT.

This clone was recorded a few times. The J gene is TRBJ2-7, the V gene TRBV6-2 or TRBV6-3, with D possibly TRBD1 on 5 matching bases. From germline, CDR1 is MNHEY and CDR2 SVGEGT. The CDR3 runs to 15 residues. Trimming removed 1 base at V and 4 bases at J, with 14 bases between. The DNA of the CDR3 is TGTGCCAGCAGTTACTATCCAGAGGACATTTACGAGCAGTACTTC. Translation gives CASSYYPEDIYEQYF.

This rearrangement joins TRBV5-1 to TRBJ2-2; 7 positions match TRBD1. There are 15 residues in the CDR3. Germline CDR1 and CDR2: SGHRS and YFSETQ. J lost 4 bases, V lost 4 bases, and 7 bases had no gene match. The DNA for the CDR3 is TGCGCCAGCAGCCCCTTACAGGGGACCACCGGGGAGCTGTTTTTT. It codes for CASSPLQGTTGELFF.

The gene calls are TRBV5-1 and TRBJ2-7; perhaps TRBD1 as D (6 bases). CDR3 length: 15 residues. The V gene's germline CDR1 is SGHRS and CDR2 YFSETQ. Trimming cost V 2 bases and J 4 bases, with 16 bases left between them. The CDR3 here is CASSFRAGVPYEQYF. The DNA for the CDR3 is TGCGCCAGCAGCTTTCGGGCAGGGGTGCCATACGAGCAGTACTTC.

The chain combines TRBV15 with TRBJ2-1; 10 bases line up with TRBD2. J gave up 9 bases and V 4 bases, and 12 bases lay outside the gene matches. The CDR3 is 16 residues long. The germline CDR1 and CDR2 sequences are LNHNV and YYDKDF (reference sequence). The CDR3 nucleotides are TGTGCCACCAGCACTAGCGGGAGTCTATTACAAGGTGAGCAGTTCTTC. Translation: CATSTSGSLLQGEQFF.

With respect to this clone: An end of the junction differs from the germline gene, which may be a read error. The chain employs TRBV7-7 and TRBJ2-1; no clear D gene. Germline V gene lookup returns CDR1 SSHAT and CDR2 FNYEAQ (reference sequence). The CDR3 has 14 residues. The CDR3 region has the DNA TGTGCTAGCAGCTTAGCTTCGCGAGACAATGAGCAGTTCTTC. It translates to CASSLASRDNEQFF. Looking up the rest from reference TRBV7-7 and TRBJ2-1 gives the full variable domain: GAGVSQSPRYKVTKRGQDVTLRCDPISSHATLYWYQQALGQGPEFLTYFNYEAQPDKSGLPSDRFSAERPEGSISTLTIQRTEQRDSAMYRCASSLASRDNEQFFGPGTRLTVL.

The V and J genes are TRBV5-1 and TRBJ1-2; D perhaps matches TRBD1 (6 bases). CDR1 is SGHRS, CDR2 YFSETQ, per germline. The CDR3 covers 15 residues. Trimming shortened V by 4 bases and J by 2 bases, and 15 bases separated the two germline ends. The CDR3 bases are TGCGCCAGCAGCCCTCGTCCGGACAGAAACTATGGCTACACCTTC. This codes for CASSPRPDRNYGYTF.